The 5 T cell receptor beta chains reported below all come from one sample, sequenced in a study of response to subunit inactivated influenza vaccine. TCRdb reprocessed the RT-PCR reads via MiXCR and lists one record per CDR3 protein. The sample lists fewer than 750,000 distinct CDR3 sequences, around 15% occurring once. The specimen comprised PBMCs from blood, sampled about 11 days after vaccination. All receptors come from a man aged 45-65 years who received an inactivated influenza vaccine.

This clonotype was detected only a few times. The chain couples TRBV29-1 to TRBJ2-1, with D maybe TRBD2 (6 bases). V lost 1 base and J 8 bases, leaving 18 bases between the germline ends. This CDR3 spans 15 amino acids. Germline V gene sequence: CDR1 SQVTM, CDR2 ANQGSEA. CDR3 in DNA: TGCAGCGTTGAAGGGCGGACTACCCACGCCGATGAGCAGTTCTTC. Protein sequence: CSVEGRTTHADEQFF.

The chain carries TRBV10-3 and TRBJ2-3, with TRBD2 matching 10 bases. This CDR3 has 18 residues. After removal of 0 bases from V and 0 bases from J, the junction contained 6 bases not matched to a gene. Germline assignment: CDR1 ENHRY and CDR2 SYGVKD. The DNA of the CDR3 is TGTGCCATCAGTGAGTCCGTGGCTAGCGGGAGTAGCACAGATACGCAGTATTTT. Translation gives CAISESVASGSSTDTQYF.

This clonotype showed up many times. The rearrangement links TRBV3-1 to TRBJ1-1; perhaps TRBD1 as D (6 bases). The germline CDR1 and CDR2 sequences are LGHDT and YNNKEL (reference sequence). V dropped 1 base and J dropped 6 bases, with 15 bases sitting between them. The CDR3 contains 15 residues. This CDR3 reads CASSQGGATFAEAFF. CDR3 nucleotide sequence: TGTGCCAGCAGCCAAGGGGGGGCTACGTTCGCTGAAGCTTTCTTT. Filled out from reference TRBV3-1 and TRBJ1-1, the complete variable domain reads DTAVSQTPKYLVTQMGNDKSIKCEQNLGHDTMYWYKQDSKKFLKIMFSYNNKELIINETVPNRFSPKSPDKAHLNLHINSLELGDSAVYFCASSQGGATFAEAFFGQGTRLTVV.

CDR3 in amino acids: CASSLGPWQSAGANVLTF. Written as DNA, the CDR3 is TGTGCCAGCAGCTTAGGTCCGTGGCAGTCAGCTGGGGCCAACGTCCTGACTTTC. This sequence joins TRBV7-8 and TRBJ2-6; D uncertain. The CDR3 has 18 amino acids. Per the germline V gene, CDR1 is SGHVS and CDR2 is FQNEAQ. Deletions cut 1 base from V and 2 bases from J, with 15 bases between.

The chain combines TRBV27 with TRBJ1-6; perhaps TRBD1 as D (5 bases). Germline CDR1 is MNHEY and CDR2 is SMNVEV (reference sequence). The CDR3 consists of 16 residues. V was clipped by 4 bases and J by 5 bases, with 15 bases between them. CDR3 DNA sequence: TGTGCCAGCAGTTACAACGCCAGAGGGGATAATTCACCCCTCCACTTT. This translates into CASSYNARGDNSPLHF.